This T cell receptor (beta chain) appears in the sequencing data of a study of T cell repertoires in cytomegalovirus infection. The study, taken as a whole, reports: HLA-C-restricted CMV clonotypes gave the most frequent clonotype in two of eight donors.

This CDR3 has 14 amino acids. The V end was cut by 8 bases, the J end by 8 bases, with 21 bases between. This clonotype turned up a few times. Its specificity is unknown. TCRdb processed the reads anew with MiXCR; each CDR3 protein has one entry. This sample has almost 500,000 distinct CDR3 sequences, with 11% found just once. Material for sequencing was PBMCs. The source of this sequence is a human donor in good health (CMV status not recorded). Some clones in this sample may be carry-over from other donors' samples. This chain uses TRBV12-3 or TRBV12-4 with TRBJ1-2; D may be TRBD1 (5 bases). CDR3 DNA: TGTGCCAGCCGCCGGCGTAGACGGGACGAAGGCTACACCTTC. Translated, it gives CASRRRRRDEGYTF.